This record looks at one T cell receptor (beta chain) sequence and its context. As yet, its antigen is unknown. This entry is derived from a study of T-cell memory formation after mild COVID-19. Study results and limitations: Researchers report contracting CD4+ clones mostly in CM and EM, with CD8+ clones in EMRA.

Using its own MiXCR run on the 5' RACE reads, TCRdb lists one record per CDR3 protein. The sample includes around 300,000 distinct CDR3 sequences, 10% to 15% of them seen just once. Germline CDR1 MNHEY, CDR2 SVGEGT. V lost 6 bases, J lost 7 bases, and 13 bases lay in between. CDR3 length equals 13 residues. The chain has TRBV6-2 or TRBV6-3 and TRBJ1-5; D is unclear. The sample consisted of PBMCs or a T cell subset sorted from them (not recorded which). The sequence was obtained from a man between 18 and 29 years old who had mild COVID-19 (a few samples of this study predate the infection). Cell type and time point are not known. CDR3 protein: CASSHGVNQPQHF. The CDR3, as DNA: TGTGCCAGCAGCCACGGGGTGAACCAGCCCCAGCATTTT.